Reported below is one T cell receptor (beta chain). Its binding antigen is unknown. No much larger clone is present one base from it, and per-base qualities are unavailable. This sample stems from a study of CD8 T cells in Susac syndrome (dated by TCRdb to the late 2010s). The study in broad terms: Whether CD8+ T cell activation and differentiation in Susac syndrome was antigen driven was tested using repertoire sequencing.

RNA was extracted using the RNeasy kit, and about 0.45 to 1 ug of the RNA was reverse transcribed with random hexamers. The immunoSEQ multiplex PCR assay, which covers 54 Vbeta and 13 Jbeta segments, was used to amplify TCR beta CDR3 regions. Bias from PCR amplification was corrected by using a synthetic template baseline for primer optimization and for computational correction. Regarding the original processing steps: Reads were annotated to V, D and J genes per IMGT and analyzed with immunoSEQ Analyzer, keeping only productive sequences. To calculate clonality, Shannon entropy was normalized by log2 of the number of productive unique sequences and then subtracted from one. For each patient and control, public and private clones were evaluated among the 100 most prevalent clones. Susac-specific clones were defined as absent from healthy and MS cohorts, some 1,000 published viral clones and other ImmuneACCESS disease sequences. The public sequencing data were trimmed at Q25 with fastp and processed into clonotypes with MiXCR by TCRdb, which kept only in-frame beta chains. Under each unique CDR3 protein, matching rows form one entry showing the most common genes and DNA. The V and J calls follow TCRdb's processing rather than the paper's. For this sample the table gives 150,000 to 200,000 distinct CDR3 sequences, of which just over 90% were detected only once. The top ten hold 0.12% to 0.15% of the sample.

Peripheral blood CD8+ and CD4+ T cells from healthy donors, Susac syndrome patients and multiple sclerosis patients were profiled using high-throughput TCR beta sequencing. The healthy donors served as controls matched for age and sex. CD8+ TEMRA cells were enriched by FACS, while bulk CD8+ and CD4+ T cells were purified by magnetic negative isolation. Blood was collected in EDTA tubes and processed within 24 hours, with PBMCs isolated through density gradient centrifugation. PBMCs intended for TCR sequencing were frozen in liquid nitrogen and were later thawed in a 37 degrees C water bath. Purity of sorted or isolated CD4+, CD8+ and CD8+ TEMRA cells was at least 90%. Based on the germline V gene, the CDR1 and CDR2 sequences are MNHNS and SASEGT. Clipping removes 5 bases from V and 2 bases from J, with 12 as the unmatched junction base count. From the cysteine up to the phenylalanine, the CDR3 has a length of 16 residues. Of the read, only the CDR3 DNA is kept; its 48 bases are in frame from base 1.

What the research found in general, with its limitations: The number of individuals in the TCR sequencing and HLA analysis was recognized as being relatively small.

The chain couples TRBV6-1 to TRBJ2-7, with 7 middle bases fitting TRBD1. The sample consisted of CD4+ T cells from PBMCs. This sequence was found in a human donor in good health. The nucleotide sequence is given as TGTGCCAGCAGTACGACAGGGAGAGGGACACCCTACGAGCAGTACTTC. Translated, this gives CASSTTGRGTPYEQYF.